This T cell receptor beta chain emerged from a study of spatial heterogeneity in lung cancer. The V and J ends lost 2 bases and 9 bases, in that order; junction bases with no gene match: 7. Germline values: CDR1 DFQATT, CDR2 SNEGSKA (reference sequence). The CDR3 covers 14 residues. Time point described: sample taken at primary tumor resection. From tumor, nontumor lung or frozen PBMC, whole RNA was taken unsorted for sequencing. TCRdb re-called the 5' RACE reads with MiXCR, one entry per CDR3 protein. The sample shows about 52,000 distinct CDR3 sequences, roughly 7% of them seen only once. This clonotype was picked up many times.

The V call is TRBV20-1, the J call TRBJ2-1, with TRBD2 identical over 10 bases. The sample in question was PBMCs, obtained at surgery. The receptor comes from a female donor with early-stage non-small cell lung cancer. The CDR3 region is CSARYAVAGGEQFF. The CDR3 DNA reads as TGCAGTGCTAGATACGCGGTAGCGGGGGGTGAGCAGTTCTTC.